This entry lists 23 T cell receptor beta chains sequenced from one sample in a study of sequential checkpoint blockade in melanoma. Measured with immunoSEQ multiplex PCR; TCRdb has only the in-frame clones, and not every one. The table has fewer than 6,500 clones, roughly 21% seen once. Treatment specified: randomized to nivolumab then ipilimumab (arm A) or the reverse (arm B). Source: tumor tissue (inferred from file names), taken from a patient given nivolumab and ipilimumab in sequence. All receptors come from a human donor with melanoma.

CDR3 nucleotide sequence: TGCGCCAGCAGTGAGTCGGAGGGGAGGAATAATTCACCCCTCCACTTT. Protein: CASSESEGRNNSPLHF. The V gene is TRBV10-2, the J gene TRBJ1-6, with D perhaps matching TRBD1 (5 bases). This CDR3 has 16 residues. V was trimmed by 0 bases and J by 5 bases, leaving 11 bases between them. CDR1 WSHSY and CDR2 SAAADI come from the germline V gene.

The V call is TRBV7-6, the J call TRBJ2-3; possibly TRBD2 for D (5 bases). In germline, CDR1 is SGHVS, CDR2 FNYEAQ. V lost 3 bases, J lost 2 bases, and 9 bases lay in between. CDR3 size: 14 residues. The CDR3 DNA sequence: TGTGCCAGCAGCTTTGGGAGCGCCACAGATACGCAGTATTTT. This encodes CASSFGSATDTQYF.

This chain connects TRBV30 to TRBJ2-6, with 7 bases that match TRBD1. The V gene end was trimmed by 0 bases and the J gene end by 1 base; junction bases not matched to a gene: 9. Germline-derived CDR1 and CDR2 are GTSNPN and SVGIG (reference sequence). CDR3 size: 18 residues. The CDR3: CAWSVPGQPISGANVLTF. In DNA form, the CDR3 reads TGTGCCTGGAGTGTCCCGGGACAGCCGATTTCTGGGGCCAACGTCCTGACTTTC.

This clone is categorized as medium-sized. The chain has TRBV16 and TRBJ2-3; 7 nucleotides agree with TRBD1. The ends lost 4 bases at V and 4 bases at J; junction bases unmatched: 5. From germline, CDR1 is KGHSY and CDR2 FQNENV. The CDR3 covers 14 residues. The CDR3 DNA reads TGTGCCAGCAGCCGACAGGGATTCTCAGATACGCAGTATTTT. Its protein product is CASSRQGFSDTQYF.

This clone is deemed medium-sized. V gene TRBV28 combines with J gene TRBJ1-1; D ambiguous. CDR1 MDHEN and CDR2 SYDVKM come from the germline V gene. The CDR3 totals 14 residues. V lost 3 bases and J lost 5, with 13 bases in between. This CDR3 is CASSFLNLGTEAFF. The DNA for the CDR3 is TGTGCCAGCAGTTTCCTCAATTTGGGAACTGAAGCTTTCTTT.

The rearrangement joins TRBV5-1 to TRBJ2-6; 12 bases map to TRBD2. Germline V gene data show CDR1 as SGHRS and CDR2 as YFSETQ. The CDR3 is made up of 19 amino acids. Trimming at V came to 3 bases and at J to 3 bases, leaving 10 bases not matched to a gene. CDR3 DNA sequence: TGCGCCAGCAGCTCTAGCGGGAGGGCCGAAAGCTTTGGGGCCAACGTCCTGACTTTC. Protein: CASSSSGRAESFGANVLTF.

This clone ranks as medium-sized. The chain's CDR3 is CASSIRSSGAYNEQFF. The CDR3 bases are TGTGCCAGCAGCATCCGGTCTAGCGGGGCCTACAATGAGCAGTTCTTC. The rearrangement uses TRBV11-3 and TRBJ2-1, with 9 bases lining up with TRBD2. CDR1 is SGHNT, CDR2 YENEEA, per germline. This CDR3 has 16 residues. V gave up 5 bases and J gave up 2 bases; unmatched junction bases: 7.

A few counts support this clone. The rearrangement uses TRBV6-8 and TRBJ1-1; the D is unclear. Trimming pared 3 bases from V and 4 bases from J, leaving 9 bases between. The CDR3 totals 13 residues. In germline, CDR1 is MNHGY, CDR2 SAAAGT. The CDR3 bases are TGTGCCAGCAGTTATGGTGGAGGCACTGAAGCTTTCTTT. Encoded protein: CASSYGGGTEAFF.

By share, this clone counts as large (0.1 to 1%). This chain joins TRBV28 and TRBJ1-2; TRBD1 matches at 8 bases. The CDR3 totals 15 residues. Germline CDR1 and CDR2: MDHEN and SYDVKM. The J segment lost 4 bases and the V segment lost 4 bases, leaving 8 bases of the junction unmatched. The CDR3 loop reads CASSSHRGELYGYTF. The CDR3 DNA sequence: TGTGCCAGCAGTTCCCACAGGGGGGAACTCTATGGCTACACCTTC.

This clone came up a few times. The chain is built from TRBV7-4 and TRBJ2-3, with D tentatively TRBD2 (7 bases). Trimming removed 5 bases from V and 2 bases from J, with 20 bases in between. Germline V gives CDR1 SGHVT, CDR2 SQSDAQ. CDR3 length: 17 residues. The CDR3 reads CASSPSGAGVLTDTQYF. CDR3 nucleotides: TGTGCCAGCAGCCCTTCGGGGGCGGGGGTCCTCACAGATACGCAGTATTTT.

This clone was seen repeatedly, ten times or more. This chain links TRBV4-1 with TRBJ2-7; 7 nucleotides line up with TRBD2. This CDR3 comprises 16 residues. V was clipped by 1 base and J by 3 bases; unmatched bases: 9. CDR1 and CDR2 from the germline V gene are MGHRA and YSYEKL. CDR3 in DNA: TGCGCCAGCAGCCAAGGGGCCTGGGGGGGAGACTACGAGCAGTACTTC. It is translated as CASSQGAWGGDYEQYF.

V usage is TRBV6-8 and J usage is TRBJ2-7, with D possibly TRBD1 on 6 matching bases. The CDR3 is 14 amino acids. Looked up from germline, CDR1 is MNHGY and CDR2 is SAAAGT. V lost 8 bases and J 4 bases, leaving 18 bases between the germline ends. CDR3 DNA sequence: TGTGCCAGCTGGGACAATCCGGGTTTATACGAGCAGTACTTC. Translated, it gives CASWDNPGLYEQYF.

The chain combines TRBV19 with TRBJ2-7, with D perhaps matching TRBD1 (6 bases). Trimming left V 8 bases short and J 3 bases short, with 14 bases between. The CDR3 spans 13 residues. CDR1 LNHDA and CDR2 SQIVND come from the germline V gene (reference sequence). The CDR3 is CASAFSGDYEQYF. DNA of the CDR3: TGTGCCAGTGCATTTTCAGGGGACTACGAGCAGTACTTC.

This clone has a count of ten or more. V gene TRBV6-8 combines with J gene TRBJ2-3, with unresolved D. The CDR3 is 14 amino acids. V dropped 8 bases and J dropped 1 base, with 13 bases sitting between them. Germline V gene lookup returns CDR1 MNHGY and CDR2 SAAAGT. The CDR3 loop is CASLRVGGTDTQYF. For the CDR3, the DNA is TGTGCCAGCCTAAGGGTGGGTGGCACAGATACGCAGTATTTT.

V and J are TRBV19 and TRBJ1-1; 8 nucleotides agree with TRBD1. With 11 bases clipped from V and 6 bases from J, the junction kept 5 bases outside the gene matches. Germline CDR1 LNHDA, CDR2 SQIVND (reference sequence). There are 11 residues in the CDR3. CDR3 coding DNA: TGTGCCGTAGGACAGGGAGCTGAAGCTTTCTTT. This encodes CAVGQGAEAFF.

The chain recombines TRBV12-5 with TRBJ2-7; 14 nucleotides agree with TRBD2. The CDR3 length is 17 residues. Germline loops: CDR1 LGHNT, CDR2 FRNRAP. The V gene end was trimmed by 4 bases and the J gene end by 5 bases; junction bases not matched to a gene: 10. CDR3: CASGWGSTSGRAHEQYF. CDR3 nucleotide sequence: TGTGCTAGTGGTTGGGGGTCGACTAGCGGGAGGGCCCACGAGCAGTACTTC.

This chain links TRBV6-8 with TRBJ1-2, with D possibly matching TRBD1 (6 bases). This CDR3 has 15 residues. CDR1 and CDR2 from the germline V gene are MNHGY and SAAAGT. V was shortened by 0 bases and J by 0 bases, with 8 bases between the two germline ends. CDR3 sequence (DNA): TGTGCCAGCAGTTACTCGTGGGACACTAACTATGGCTACACCTTC. Translating gives CASSYSWDTNYGYTF.

This clone was counted only a few times. The genes are TRBV6-8 and TRBJ1-2, with TRBD1 identical over 9 bases. The CDR3 has 15 amino acids. Germline CDR1 MNHGY, CDR2 SAAAGT. The V segment lost 6 bases and the J segment 8 bases; nucleotides outside the gene matches: 13. CDR3 loop: CASSLDTGTGTGYTF. The CDR3 coding sequence is TGTGCCAGCAGCCTAGACACCGGGACAGGGACCGGCTACACCTTC.

This clone occurred a few times. J is TRBJ1-5 and V is TRBV28, with a possible D match to TRBD1 (5 bases). The CDR3 is 14 amino acids. V was trimmed by 2 bases and J by 4 bases, leaving 9 bases between them. CDR1 MDHEN and CDR2 SYDVKM come from the germline V gene. CDR3 in amino acids: CASSLGGGNQPQHF. CDR3 in DNA: TGTGCCAGCAGTTTAGGGGGGGGAAATCAGCCCCAGCATTTT.

This clone has a count of ten or more. The rearrangement links TRBV6-8 to TRBJ2-7; D possibly corresponds to TRBD1 (5 bases). The CDR3 loop spans 15 amino acids. Germline loops: CDR1 MNHGY, CDR2 SAAAGT. V lost 5 bases and J lost 2, with 16 bases in between. In nucleotides, the CDR3 is TGTGCCAGCAGTGACGTGCAGGGAAGTACCTACGAGCAGTACTTC. As protein: CASSDVQGSTYEQYF.

This clone has only a few counts. The chain carries TRBV27 and TRBJ2-1; 7 nucleotides line up with TRBD1. Germline values: CDR1 MNHEY, CDR2 SMNVEV (reference sequence). The CDR3 length is 15 residues. The trim removed 2 bases at V and 10 bases at J, leaving 11 bases unmatched. CDR3 protein: CASSLTRGRLREQFF. CDR3 in DNA: TGTGCCAGCAGTTTAACGAGGGGGCGGCTTAGGGAGCAGTTCTTC.

This chain connects TRBV19 to TRBJ1-1; D is perhaps TRBD1 (5 bases). There are 15 residues in the CDR3. In germline, CDR1 is LNHDA, CDR2 SQIVND (reference sequence). Trimming cost V 1 base and J 1 base, with 10 bases left between them. This chain's CDR3 is CASSIGAGRNTEAFF. DNA of the CDR3: TGTGCCAGTAGTATAGGGGCAGGGAGGAACACTGAAGCTTTCTTT.

This clone is large. This rearrangement joins TRBV11-3 to TRBJ2-2, with D perhaps matching TRBD1 (6 bases). Germline assignment: CDR1 SGHNT and CDR2 YENEEA. CDR3 size: 15 residues. The germline V and J ends were trimmed by 5 bases and 6 bases, with 16 bases remaining between them. The CDR3, as DNA: TGTGCCAGCAGCCCGACTACAGGGTTGGCCGGGGAGCTGTTTTTT. Translation: CASSPTTGLAGELFF. The full variable domain, with the rest looked up from reference TRBV11-3 and TRBJ2-2, is EAGVVQSPRYKIIEKKQPVAFWCNPISGHNTLYWYLQNLGQGPELLIRYENEEAVDDSQLPKDRFSAERLKGVDSTLKIQPAELGDSAVYLCASSPTTGLAGELFFGEGSRLTVL.